This TCR beta chain was sequenced during a study of T and B cells in COVID-19 patients. Whole-study context: The recovered patients had mostly mild to moderate COVID-19 with outpatient management. Critical illness requiring mechanical ventilation or extracorporeal membrane oxygenation affected three fifths of the roughly 20 active-infection patients. At median age roughly 35 years, recovered patients were younger than active-infection patients at approximately 70.

TRB was amplified from around 230-520 ng of blood genomic DNA. The study's findings and limits: Sorted SARS-CoV-2-responsive or tetramer+ T cells and CD4+, regulatory and CD8+ subsets were not yet sequenced.

This clonotype was recorded many times. No antigen is known for it. TRB rearrangements were amplified by multiplex PCR with BIOMED2 TRB-A/B primers. TCRdb itself ran the multiplex PCR reads through MiXCR, one entry per CDR3 protein. The data show roughly 13,000 distinct CDR3 sequences, 25% seen once. Losses at the gene ends were 2 bases for V and 5 bases for J; bases not matched to a gene: 4. The CDR3 consists of 15 residues. Germline assignment: CDR1 MNHNS and CDR2 SASEGT. The chain uses TRBV6-1 and TRBJ1-1; 11 bases align to TRBD1. The sequenced sample consisted of blood. The source of this sequence is a human donor who had recovered from COVID-19. The CDR3 DNA sequence: TGTGCCAGCAGTGAAAAAGGGGACAGGGGGACTGAAGCTTTCTTT. It encodes CASSEKGDRGTEAFF.